The sequence of this T cell receptor beta chain was determined in a study of blood T cells in healthy people across ages. The study's findings and limits: A strong correlation between TCR beta diversity and naive T cell percentage was seen.

CDR3 length equals 10 residues. The germline CDR1 and CDR2 sequences are SEHNR and FQNEAQ (reference sequence). PBMCs were isolated at a quantity of at least 6 million per sample. The second PCR ran roughly 7 to 12 cycles with a sample-barcoded 5' primer and J-beta primers. Every cDNA molecule bore a tag from a template-switch adaptor containing 12 random nucleotides. Via MiXCR, TCRdb re-called the 5' RACE reads, giving one row per CDR3 protein. The sample carries hundreds of thousands of distinct CDR3 sequences, nearly 25% recorded once. This clonotype was detected a few times. The antigen is unknown. The data also belong to a second study, concerning T cells of mothers and their children.

V usage is TRBV7-9 and J usage is TRBJ2-5; 9 positions agree with TRBD1. Matching the DNA end better, TRBJ2-1 makes the J call doubtful. Sequenced material: blood. The sequence was obtained from a boy aged 5-17 years in good health. CDR3 DNA: TGTGCCACTTCGGGACAGGGTCAGTTCTTC. Protein product: CATSGQGQFF.